This TCR beta chain was recovered during a study of graft-versus-host responses after intestinal transplantation. About the study: Recipients got multivisceral, liver-intestinal, or isolated intestinal transplants. Anti-thymocyte globulin induction preceded 2 to 4 years of tacrolimus and steroid maintenance in all recipients.

TCRdb keeps only in-frame clones here, not all; method: immunoSEQ multiplex PCR. Of about 54,000 clones listed, about 90% are singletons. The ends lost 2 bases at V and 6 bases at J; junction bases unmatched: 0. The CDR3 sequence is 13 residues long. Germline V gene lookup returns CDR1 SGHTA and CDR2 FQGTGA. The sample here was PBMCs, taken 650 to 680 days after intestinal transplant. This TCR was recovered from a human patient who received an intestinal transplant, so some T cells may come from the graft donor. V gene TRBV7-3 combines with J gene TRBJ2-2; 7 nucleotides agree with TRBD1. The CDR3 loop reads CASSLGTAGELFF. CDR3 nucleotides: TGTGCCAGCAGCTTAGGGACAGCCGGGGAGCTGTTTTTT.